The rows below give T cell receptor beta chains drawn from one sample of a study of T cell responses to AZD1222 COVID-19 vaccine. Produced via immunoSEQ multiplex PCR; TCRdb's table is partial and in-frame only. The sample carries around 100,000 clones, about 85% recorded once. The sequences come from peripheral blood, collected on day 0 of AZD1222 vaccination. These receptor sequences come from an adult in good health. The CDR3 runs from the conserved cysteine through the conserved F or W. The order of the fields is D gene, J gene, V gene, clone size, CDR3 protein, CDR3 DNA. The D gene is left open where the match is weak. A row's size may be missing; if present it is once, few, many or a size class.

>TRBD2|TRBJ2-5|TRBV7-6|-
CASSYLAGGETQYF
TGTGCCAGCAGCTACCTAGCGGGAGGAGAGACCCAGTACTTC
>-|TRBJ1-3|TRBV7-9|-
CASSLFPGEGNTIYF
TGTGCCAGCAGCTTATTTCCAGGGGAGGGAAACACCATATATTTT
>TRBD1|TRBJ2-5|TRBV11-2|-
CASMTGGETQYF
TGTGCCAGCATGACAGGGGGAGAGACCCAGTACTTC
>-|TRBJ1-2|TRBV6-2/TRBV6-3|-
CASSYPNYGYTF
TGTGCCAGCAGTTACCCCAATTATGGCTACACCTTC
>-|TRBJ2-6|TRBV19|-
CASSPDRSSSGANVLTF
TGTGCCAGTAGCCCTGACAGGAGTAGCTCTGGGGCCAACGTCCTGACTTTC
>-|TRBJ1-1|TRBV28|-
CASSNRDPTEAFF
TGTGCCAGCAGTAACAGGGATCCCACTGAAGCTTTCTTT
>TRBD1|TRBJ1-1|TRBV15|-
CATSSTGVETEAFF
TGTGCCACCAGCAGCACAGGGGTGGAGACTGAAGCTTTCTTT
>-|TRBJ1-5|TRBV6-2/TRBV6-3|-
CASSYSMRGGNQPQHF
TGTGCCAGCAGTTACTCGATGAGGGGAGGGAATCAGCCCCAGCATTTT
>-|TRBJ2-3|TRBV6-1|-
CASSFGLGGTDTQYF
TGTGCCAGCAGTTTCGGGCTGGGGGGCACAGATACGCAGTATTTT
>-|TRBJ1-2|TRBV6-1|-
CASSDGHEARYGYTF
TGTGCCAGCAGTGACGGACACGAAGCCCGCTATGGCTACACCTTC
>-|TRBJ2-5|TRBV21-1|-
CASTATSLFIEETQYF
TGTGCCAGCACCGCGACGAGCCTATTCATTGAAGAGACCCAGTACTTC
>-|TRBJ1-1|TRBV19|-
CASMDLRGWEAFF
TGTGCCAGTATGGACTTGAGGGGGTGGGAAGCTTTCTTT
>-|TRBJ1-5|TRBV7-9|-
CASSQQGNQPQHF
TGTGCCAGCAGCCAACAGGGAAATCAGCCCCAGCATTTT
>TRBD2|TRBJ2-3|TRBV7-9|-
CASSLVGLAISTDTQYF
TGTGCCAGCAGCTTAGTCGGACTAGCGATCAGCACAGATACGCAGTATTTT
>-|TRBJ1-2|TRBV24-1|-
CATSDPGLGVGYTF
TGTGCCACCAGTGACCCGGGCCTGGGGGTTGGCTACACCTTC
>TRBD2|TRBJ2-7|TRBV6-6|-
CASSPPGGPNLEQYF
TGTGCCAGCAGTCCACCGGGGGGTCCCAACCTCGAGCAGTACTTC
>TRBD2|TRBJ2-7|TRBV14|-
CASSQGLAVIYEQYF
TGTGCCAGCAGCCAAGGGCTAGCGGTAATCTACGAGCAGTACTTC
>-|TRBJ1-6|TRBV6-5|-
CASSEAGIRSPLHF
TGTGCCAGCAGCGAGGCAGGCATCAGATCACCCCTCCACTTT
>-|TRBJ2-2|TRBV11-3|-
CASSLSWTLRDSGNTGELFF
TGTGCCAGCAGCTTATCCTGGACCCTACGGGATAGCGGGAACACCGGGGAGCTGTTTTTT
>TRBD1|TRBJ2-3|TRBV7-9|-
CASSSINSRDSHTDTQYF
TGTGCCAGCAGCTCAATTAATTCCCGGGACAGTCACACAGATACGCAGTATTTT
>-|TRBJ2-1|TRBV3-1/TRBV3-2|-
CASSPVNAPYNEQFF
TGTGCCAGCAGCCCCGTAAACGCCCCTTACAATGAGCAGTTCTTC
>TRBD2|TRBJ2-7|TRBV2|once
CASNLAGGSYEQYF
TGTGCCAGCAATCTAGCGGGAGGGTCCTACGAGCAGTACTTC
>-|TRBJ1-1|TRBV3-1/TRBV3-2|-
CASSPSETRNEAFF
TGTGCCAGCAGCCCCAGCGAAACACGGAATGAAGCTTTCTTT
>-|TRBJ2-7|TRBV2|-
CASKGTSYEQYF
TGTGCCAGCAAGGGGACCTCCTACGAGCAGTACTTC
>-|TRBJ2-1|TRBV19|few
CASSRQKNNEQFF
TGTGCCAGTAGTAGGCAGAAGAACAATGAGCAGTTCTTC
>-|TRBJ1-5|TRBV18|-
CASSPERRQPQHF
TGTGCCAGCTCACCGGAAAGGAGACAGCCCCAGCATTTT
>-|TRBJ2-7|TRBV27|-
CASSGTGSYEQYF
TGTGCCTCCAGTGGGACTGGCTCCTACGAGCAGTACTTC
>TRBD2|TRBJ2-1|TRBV25-1|-
CASSEGASGRSEQFF
TGTGCCAGCAGTGAAGGGGCTAGCGGGAGGTCTGAGCAGTTCTTC
>-|TRBJ2-7|TRBV5-1|-
CASSVGPDSSYEQYF
TGCGCCAGCAGCGTTGGGCCAGATAGCTCCTACGAGCAGTACTTC
>TRBD2|TRBJ2-7|TRBV4-3|-
CASGSSGRGGEQYF
TGCGCCAGCGGATCTAGCGGGAGGGGCGGGGAGCAGTACTTC
>TRBD2|TRBJ2-3|TRBV2|-
CASSEPAGVGTDTQYF
TGTGCCAGCAGTGAGCCAGCGGGAGTAGGGACAGATACGCAGTATTTT
>TRBD2|TRBJ2-3|TRBV5-1|-
CASSRGLAGVSDTQYF
TGCGCCAGCAGCCGGGGACTAGCGGGAGTTTCGGATACGCAGTATTTT
>TRBD1|TRBJ1-1|TRBV6-5|-
CASGRQGSTEAFF
TGTGCCAGCGGCCGACAGGGAAGCACTGAAGCTTTCTTT
>TRBD2|TRBJ2-7|TRBV27|-
CASRKRESKFYEQYF
TGTGCCAGCAGAAAGCGGGAGTCAAAGTTTTACGAGCAGTACTTC
>-|TRBJ1-2|TRBV4-3|once
CASSQDSKVNYGYTF
TGCGCCAGCAGCCAAGATTCTAAGGTTAACTATGGCTACACCTTC
>-|TRBJ2-1|TRBV2|-
CASHSLSGEQFF
TGTGCCAGCCACTCGTTGAGTGGGGAGCAGTTCTTC
>-|TRBJ1-1|TRBV6-4|-
CASSSQPNTEAFF
TGTGCCAGCTCCTCCCAACCGAACACTGAAGCTTTCTTT
>-|TRBJ2-7|TRBV12-3/TRBV12-4|-
CASSLADSYDQYF
TGTGCCAGCAGTTTAGCAGACAGCTACGATCAGTACTTC
>-|TRBJ2-5|TRBV6-7|-
CASSYSPGRETQYF
TGTGCCAGCAGTTACTCACCAGGGAGGGAGACCCAGTACTTC
>TRBD1|TRBJ2-7|TRBV7-2|-
CASSLGGGQGSYEQYF
TGTGCCAGCAGCTTAGGTGGGGGACAGGGCTCCTACGAGCAGTACTTC
>-|TRBJ1-1|TRBV24-1|-
CATTSGLGTEAFF
TGTGCCACCACGTCCGGATTGGGCACTGAAGCTTTCTTT
>TRBD2|TRBJ2-7|TRBV19|-
CASSTGLAISPTYEQYF
TGTGCCAGTAGTACGGGACTAGCGATCAGCCCTACCTACGAGCAGTACTTC
>TRBD1|TRBJ2-7|TRBV7-9|-
CASSLRGAGGSPWGEQYF
TGTGCCAGCAGCTTAAGGGGGGCAGGGGGCTCACCATGGGGCGAGCAGTACTTC
>TRBD2|TRBJ2-2|TRBV11-1|once
CASSHGLAAGELFF
TGTGCCAGCAGCCACGGACTAGCGGCCGGGGAGCTGTTTTTT
>-|TRBJ2-7|TRBV27|-
CASKGISFGEQYF
TGTGCCAGCAAAGGGATTAGTTTTGGCGAGCAGTACTTC
>TRBD1|TRBJ2-5|TRBV9|-
CASSVGGTGGNRETQYF
TGTGCCAGCAGCGTAGGAGGAACAGGGGGTAATCGAGAGACCCAGTACTTC
>TRBD1|TRBJ2-7|TRBV7-2|-
CASSQQTGPYEQYF
TGTGCCAGCAGCCAACAGACAGGGCCCTACGAGCAGTACTTC
>-|TRBJ2-1|TRBV6-2/TRBV6-3|-
CASSYDMGTGEQFF
TGTGCCAGCAGTTATGACATGGGGACGGGTGAGCAGTTCTTC
>TRBD2|TRBJ2-3|TRBV28|-
CASGRAQNTQYF
TGTGCCAGCGGGAGGGCGCAGAATACGCAGTATTTT
>TRBD1|TRBJ1-2|TRBV11-3|once
CASSGAGTGANYGYTF
TGTGCCAGCAGCGGGGCAGGGACAGGAGCTAACTATGGCTACACCTTC
>-|TRBJ1-6|TRBV4-3|-
CASSQDPGSSYNSPLHF
TGCGCCAGCAGCCAAGATCCCGGTAGCTCCTATAATTCACCCCTCCACTTT
>-|TRBJ2-2|TRBV9|-
CASRRGSTGELFF
TGTGCCAGCAGACGGGGTTCCACCGGGGAGCTGTTTTTT